The TCR gamma chain described here comes from a study of γδ T cells in repeated Plasmodium falciparum infection. Study-wide context: Malian samples came from no-transmission periods or across acute febrile malaria episodes. The study, taken as a whole, reports: Malian children's Vdelta2-negative repertoires appeared more expanded and less diverse than Australians'. Waves of new clonotype selection appeared after repeated controlled infections in Vdelta2-negative, largely Vdelta1+, gammadelta T cells. Vgamma9/Vdelta2+ T cells showed a stable polyclonal repertoire with shared TCRgamma sequences.

The CDR3 has 14 residues. V was clipped by 6 bases and J by 0 bases; unmatched bases: 4. Germline-derived CDR1 and CDR2 are EGSTGY and YDSYTSSV. TCRdb re-called the multiplex PCR reads with CATT. The table has around 24,000 gamma-chain clones, under 3% seen once. Vgamma9/Vdelta2+ and Vdelta2-negative gammadelta T cells were flow-sorted from PBMC for bulk sequencing. This clone has ten or more counts. Its antigen is unknown. This TCR was recovered from a pool of human donors (malaria-infected and uninfected, not separated). Sequenced material: gamma-delta T cells from blood. The chain has TRGV4 and TRGJP2. Here the CDR3 reads CATWHYSSDWIKTF. The CDR3 bases are TGTGCCACCTGGCACTATAGTAGTGATTGGATCAAGACGTTT.